The rows below give T cell receptor beta chains drawn from one sample of a study of T cell changes during pregnancy in multiple sclerosis. TCRdb's copy holds only in-frame clones and misses some; the assay was immunoSEQ multiplex PCR. The profile shows about 97,000 clones, about nine tenths of them singletons. The sequencing here drew on peripheral blood, taken in the second trimester of pregnancy. These receptors were obtained from a female donor in good health, enrolled as a control in a pregnancy study. The CDR3 runs from the conserved cysteine through the conserved F or W. Fields, in order: CDR3 protein, CDR3 DNA, J gene, V gene, clone size, D gene. The D gene is left open where the match is weak. The size field is filled for only some rows; it gives once, few, many or a size class.

CASSSIAGGPRNEQFF | TGTGCCAGCAGCTCAATAGCGGGAGGGCCTCGCAATGAGCAGTTCTTC | TRBJ2-1 | TRBV5-6 | - | TRBD2
CASSPRTSGGNEQYF | TGTGCCAGCAGTCCCCGGACTAGCGGGGGGAACGAGCAGTACTTC | TRBJ2-7 | TRBV6-1 | - | TRBD2
CSEGAGLVTDTQYF | TGCAGCGAAGGCGCAGGGCTAGTCACAGATACGCAGTATTTT | TRBJ2-3 | TRBV29-1 | once | -
CASSFPGSYEQYF | TGTGCCAGCAGTTTCCCCGGGTCCTACGAGCAGTACTTC | TRBJ2-7 | TRBV28 | - | -
CASYPGQTRINYGYTF | TGTGCCAGCTATCCGGGACAGACCCGAATAAACTATGGCTACACCTTC | TRBJ1-2 | TRBV27 | - | TRBD1
CASSAGGENGYTF | TGTGCCAGCAGTGCTGGGGGGGAAAATGGCTACACCTTC | TRBJ1-2 | TRBV6-1 | - | -
CASTRGRTNTEAFF | TGCGCCAGCACCCGGGGTAGGACGAACACTGAAGCTTTCTTT | TRBJ1-1 | TRBV4-1 | - | -
CASSLAGNTEAFF | TGTGCCAGCAGCTTAGCCGGGAACACTGAAGCTTTCTTT | TRBJ1-1 | TRBV11-3 | - | -
CASSLDRLNTIYF | TGTGCCAGCAGCTTGGACAGGCTAAACACCATATATTTT | TRBJ1-3 | TRBV7-9 | - | TRBD1
CASSQGRGAFF | TGTGCCAGTTCCCAGGGAAGAGGAGCTTTCTTT | TRBJ1-1 | TRBV6-5 | few | -
CASGPLGVAGELRSLRLTYEQYF | TGTGCCAGCGGCCCCCTGGGGGTAGCGGGAGAATTGAGGTCATTGAGATTGACCTACGAGCAGTACTTC | TRBJ2-7 | TRBV27 | - | TRBD2
CASRDPGTSSGANVLTF | TGTGCCAGCAGGGATCCGGGGACTAGCTCTGGGGCCAACGTCCTGACTTTC | TRBJ2-6 | TRBV25-1 | - | TRBD2
CASSRAPLGSDEQFF | TGTGCCAGTAGTAGGGCTCCCCTGGGGAGCGATGAGCAGTTCTTC | TRBJ2-1 | TRBV19 | - | -
CASSLDGRDTVKYEQYF | TGTGCCAGCAGCTTGGACGGACGGGACACAGTGAAATACGAGCAGTACTTC | TRBJ2-7 | TRBV5-6 | - | -
CASSVGTPATNEKLFF | TGTGCCAGCAGTGTCGGGACACCCGCAACTAATGAAAAACTGTTTTTT | TRBJ1-4 | TRBV2 | - | -
CASTGTSGKRSSYEQYF | TGCGCCAGCACTGGGACTAGCGGAAAACGTAGCTCCTACGAGCAGTACTTC | TRBJ2-7 | TRBV10-2 | - | TRBD2
CASSQAGMNTEAFF | TGTGCCAGCAGCCAAGCGGGAATGAACACTGAAGCTTTCTTT | TRBJ1-1 | TRBV14 | - | -
CAISESGGQVSNQPQHF | TGTGCCATCAGTGAGTCGGGCGGACAGGTGAGCAATCAGCCCCAGCATTTT | TRBJ1-5 | TRBV10-3 | - | TRBD1
CASSPFGGPSREETQYF | TGCGCCAGCAGCCCATTTGGGGGCCCCAGTAGGGAAGAGACCCAGTACTTC | TRBJ2-5 | TRBV5-1 | - | -
CASSFSGYTDTQYF | TGCGCCAGCAGCTTTAGCGGATACACAGATACGCAGTATTTT | TRBJ2-3 | TRBV5-1 | - | -
CASSTGTSGGFQETQYF | TGTGCCAGCAGCACCGGGACTAGCGGGGGCTTCCAAGAGACCCAGTACTTC | TRBJ2-5 | TRBV7-9 | - | TRBD2
CASSQSPGTGELFF | TGCGCCAGCAGTCAATCTCCCGGGACCGGGGAGCTGTTTTTT | TRBJ2-2 | TRBV23-1 | - | -
CASSAAGGNEKLFF | TGCGCCAGCAGCGCGGCAGGAGGTAATGAAAAACTGTTTTTT | TRBJ1-4 | TRBV5-1 | - | -
CASSLDLLGGRAGEQYF | TGTGCCAGCAGCTTAGATCTACTTGGCGGGAGGGCCGGAGAGCAGTACTTC | TRBJ2-7 | TRBV11-2 | - | TRBD2
CASTQLSSYEQYF | TGTGCCAGCACACAGTTGAGCTCCTACGAGCAGTACTTC | TRBJ2-7 | TRBV18 | - | -
CASSLGSGNNQPQHF | TGTGCCAGCAGCCTAGGTTCAGGGAACAATCAGCCCCAGCATTTT | TRBJ1-5 | TRBV7-9 | - | -
CASSLWTGGSYEQYF | TGTGCCAGTAGTCTTTGGACAGGGGGTTCCTACGAGCAGTACTTC | TRBJ2-7 | TRBV19 | - | TRBD1
CASSVVGTSYNEQFF | TGTGCCAGCAGCGTAGTGGGGACTAGCTACAATGAGCAGTTCTTC | TRBJ2-1 | TRBV9 | - | TRBD2
CASSLRSGRPYEQYF | TGTGCCAGCAGCTTACGGTCGGGGAGGCCCTACGAGCAGTACTTC | TRBJ2-7 | TRBV7-2 | - | -
CASSPLTAEAFF | TGTGCCAGCAGCCCCCTGACAGCTGAAGCTTTCTTT | TRBJ1-1 | TRBV28 | - | -
CASWTGQLYSPLHF | TGCGCCAGCTGGACAGGGCAGTTATATTCACCCCTCCACTTT | TRBJ1-6 | TRBV5-1 | - | TRBD1
CAISQPTGGDTEAFF | TGTGCCATCAGCCAACCAACAGGGGGGGACACTGAAGCTTTCTTT | TRBJ1-1 | TRBV10-3 | - | TRBD1
CASSPRAGVSNQPQHF | TGTGCCAGCTCACCACGGGCAGGGGTTAGCAATCAGCCCCAGCATTTT | TRBJ1-5 | TRBV18 | - | -
CASSFQGPGGEETQYF | TGTGCCAGCTCATTTCAGGGGCCGGGGGGTGAAGAGACCCAGTACTTC | TRBJ2-5 | TRBV18 | - | -
CASSLGKGREEPQHF | TGTGCCAGCAGTCTCGGTAAAGGGCGGGAGGAGCCCCAGCATTTT | TRBJ1-5 | TRBV6-5 | - | -
CASAPGLAGGPDTQYF | TGTGCCAGTGCCCCGGGACTAGCGGGGGGGCCAGATACGCAGTATTTT | TRBJ2-3 | TRBV6-4 | - | TRBD2
CASSPRQGIYEQYF | TGTGCCAGCAGCCCAAGACAGGGGATCTACGAGCAGTACTTC | TRBJ2-7 | TRBV6-1 | - | TRBD1
CASSQLQGSGTEAFF | TGCGCCAGCAGCCAGCTACAGGGGAGCGGAACTGAAGCTTTCTTT | TRBJ1-1 | TRBV4-3 | - | TRBD1
CASSAGRTGGTLMTEAFF | TGCGCCAGCAGCGCAGGCCGGACAGGGGGCACCCTTATGACTGAAGCTTTCTTT | TRBJ1-1 | TRBV5-1 | - | TRBD1
CASSTASHGRVVF | TGTGCCAGTAGTACGGCCTCCCATGGCCGGGTGGTTTTT | TRBJ1-4 | TRBV19 | - | -
CSVAKGQQETQYF | TGCAGCGTCGCAAAGGGACAACAAGAGACCCAGTACTTC | TRBJ2-5 | TRBV29-1 | - | -
CASSAGPVVDEQFF | TGTGCCAGCAGTGCGGGACCTGTGGTCGATGAGCAGTTCTTC | TRBJ2-1 | TRBV28 | once | -
CASSAGGANTEAFF | TGTGCCAGCAGCGCAGGGGGCGCGAACACTGAAGCTTTCTTT | TRBJ1-1 | TRBV7-9 | - | TRBD1
CATRTSGRYNEQFF | TGTGCCACCAGGACTAGCGGGCGTTACAATGAGCAGTTCTTC | TRBJ2-1 | TRBV28 | - | TRBD2
CASTLGQAQPQHF | TGTGCCAGTACCCTGGGGCAGGCTCAGCCCCAGCATTTT | TRBJ1-5 | TRBV19 | - | -